These 8 T cell receptor beta chains were all obtained from the same sample, sequenced in a study of blood T cell repertoires in COVID-19. TCRdb's copy holds only in-frame clones and misses some; the assay was immunoSEQ multiplex PCR. The repertoire holds a few hundred thousand clones, with over 85% as singletons. The sample comprised PBMCs or T cells enriched from blood (not recorded which). These receptors all come from a woman aged 45-59 years who had been exposed to COVID-19.

The chain's CDR3 is CASSFSDSNQPQHF. The CDR3 DNA is TGTGCCAGCAGTTTCAGCGATAGCAATCAGCCCCAGCATTTT. J is TRBJ1-5 and V is TRBV27, with D uncertain. Trimming left V 3 bases short and J 0 bases short, with 6 bases between. CDR1 MNHEY and CDR2 SMNVEV come from the germline V gene (reference sequence). The CDR3 loop spans 14 amino acids.

The chain employs TRBV19 and TRBJ2-2; no clear D. The V gene's germline CDR1 is LNHDA and CDR2 SQIVND (reference sequence). This CDR3 region has 13 residues. V was trimmed by 3 bases and J by 3 bases, leaving 5 bases between them. The CDR3 protein is CASSILYTGELFF. The CDR3, as DNA: TGTGCCAGTAGTATCCTGTACACCGGGGAGCTGTTTTTT.

V gene TRBV5-1 combines with J gene TRBJ2-3; 9 bases map to TRBD1. Germline trimming cut 4 bases from V and 12 bases from J; bases unmatched to any gene: 9. The length of the CDR3 is 13 residues. Per the germline V gene, CDR1 is SGHRS and CDR2 is YFSETQ. CDR3 nucleotide sequence: TGCGCCAGCAGCCGCACAGAACAGGGGGCTCAGTATTTT. It specifies CASSRTEQGAQYF.

The chain links TRBV30 to TRBJ1-5; perhaps TRBD1 as D (6 bases). Trimming left V 3 bases short and J 4 bases short, with 13 bases between. The CDR3 runs to 14 residues. Germline V lookup: CDR1 GTSNPN, CDR2 SVGIG (reference sequence). CDR3 residues: CAWRGAGANQPQHF. The DNA for the CDR3 is TGTGCCTGGAGGGGGGCAGGGGCAAATCAGCCCCAGCATTTT.

This clone was seen more than once but under ten times. The chain carries TRBV19 and TRBJ2-2, with TRBD1 matching over 12 bases. The CDR3 has 14 residues. With 7 bases clipped from V and 6 bases from J, the junction kept 3 bases outside the gene matches. CDR1 is LNHDA and CDR2 is SQIVND in the germline V gene (reference sequence). The CDR3 here is CASTWDRGPGELFF. The CDR3 nucleotides are TGTGCCAGTACCTGGGACAGGGGGCCCGGGGAGCTGTTTTTT.

The chain carries TRBV28 and TRBJ1-6; 7 bases fit TRBD1. Germline V gives CDR1 MDHEN, CDR2 SYDVKM. J lost 9 bases, V lost 5 bases, and 10 bases had no gene match. The CDR3 spans 15 residues. In nucleotides, the CDR3 is TGTGCCAGCAGTGAATACAGGGGCGGCGTTTCACCCCTCCACTTT. This codes for CASSEYRGGVSPLHF.

The J gene is TRBJ1-1, the V gene TRBV6-1, with D possibly matching TRBD1 (6 bases). Trimming removed 2 bases at V and 10 bases at J, with 17 bases between. The germline V gene encodes CDR1 MNHNS and CDR2 SASEGT. The CDR3 loop spans 14 amino acids. The CDR3: CASSENGRGMRAFF. CDR3 DNA: TGTGCCAGCAGTGAAAATGGAAGGGGGATGCGAGCTTTCTTT.

This chain links TRBV2 with TRBJ1-2; weak D call: TRBD1 (5 bases). The germline CDR1 and CDR2 sequences are SNHLY and FYNNEI. Trimming removed 8 bases from V and 3 bases from J, with 10 bases in between. The CDR3 spans 12 residues. DNA of the CDR3: TGTGCCAGCGGGGGGAGCGACTATGGCTACACCTTC. This gives the protein CASGGSDYGYTF.